This T cell receptor beta chain came from a study of early T cells in non-severe SARS-CoV-2 infection. About the research overall: The chains were unpaired, and the sequenced material was bulk RNA from unsorted whole blood. The study, taken as a whole, reports: Clonotype matching in VDJdb favored anti-spike CD8 responses and did not capture private and CD4 specificities.

Comment on this clonotype: Its antigen is unidentified.

Attachment of unique molecular identifiers was made to individual cDNA molecules. MiXCR, applied by TCRdb to the 5' RACE reads, yields one record per CDR3 protein. The table includes 65,000 to 95,000 distinct CDR3 sequences, approximately 16% detected once. The germline CDR1 and CDR2 sequences are GTSNPN and SVGIG (reference sequence). The germline V and J ends were trimmed by 3 bases and 6 bases, with 11 bases remaining between them. CDR3 size: 12 residues. The chain combines TRBV30 with TRBJ1-2, with a possible D match to TRBD1 (6 bases). This TCR derives from an adult who was a healthcare worker with PCR-confirmed SARS-CoV-2 infection or an uninfected control (not recorded which). The source material was whole blood. As DNA, the CDR3 is TGTGCCTGGAGCGCACGGGGGCATGGCTACACCTTC. As protein: CAWSARGHGYTF.